This entry lists 9 T cell receptor beta chains sequenced from one sample in a study of T cells in Graves' hyperthyroidism and ophthalmopathy (dated by TCRdb to about 2019). The receptor library was made with multiplex PCR. Sequencing took place on an Illumina HiSeq 2000. Amplification of TCR beta CDR3 regions was carried out from RNA transcripts. The first round of RT-PCR for the TCR CDR3 was performed with the HTBI primer set and the Qiagen OneStep RT-PCR kit. TCRdb cleaned the public reads at Q25 with fastp, built clones with MiXCR and kept in-frame beta chains. For every CDR3 protein sequence, its rows merge into one entry that carries the most common genes and DNA. The sample contains a few hundred thousand distinct CDR3 sequences, 22% of them found a single time. The ten largest clones take up around 64% of the sample. The sequenced material came from blood. These receptors all stem from a young man with Graves' ophthalmopathy.

This clonotype appeared many times. The rearrangement links TRBV18 to TRBJ1-1; D is unclear. Trimming took 6 bases from V and 3 from J, leaving 8 bases between them. The V gene's germline CDR1 is KGHSH and CDR2 LQKENI. The length of the CDR3 is 12 residues. The CDR3 protein is CASSPRDTEAFF. CDR3 DNA: TGTGCCAGCTCCCCGAGGGACACTGAAGCTTTCTTT.

V and J are TRBV18 and TRBJ2-7; TRBD2 aligns across 12 bases. This CDR3 comprises 16 residues. CDR1 is KGHSH and CDR2 is LQKENI in the germline V gene. The V gene end was trimmed by 4 bases and the J gene end by 0 bases; junction bases not matched to a gene: 4. The CDR3 is CASSQPGLAGSYEQYF. CDR3 nucleotides: TGTGCCAGCTCACAACCGGGACTAGCGGGCTCCTACGAGCAGTACTTC. The full variable domain, completed using reference TRBV18 and TRBJ2-7, is NAGVMQNPRHLVRRRGQEARLRCSPMKGHSHVYWYRQLPEEGLKFMVYLQKENIIDESGMPKERFSAEFPKEGPSILRIQQVVRGDSAAYFCASSQPGLAGSYEQYFGPGTRLTVT.

This clonotype was recorded a few times. The chain combines TRBV5-1 with TRBJ2-1, with TRBD2 as a possible D gene (6 bases). The CDR3 covers 15 residues. Trimming took 6 bases from V and 0 from J, leaving 13 bases between them. CDR1 SGHRS and CDR2 YFSETQ come from the germline V gene. Here the CDR3 DNA reads TGCGCCAGCAAAGGGTCTAGCGCCTCCTACAATGAGCAGTTCTTC. It specifies CASKGSSASYNEQFF.

This sequence joins TRBV6-1 and TRBJ1-1; 8 bases match TRBD1. V lost 5 bases to trimming and J lost 0 bases; unmatched junction nucleotides: 5. The CDR3 is 15 amino acids. Germline lookup yields CDR1 MNHNS and CDR2 SASEGT. CDR3 coding DNA: TGTGCCAGCAGTATAGGGGACAGGATGAACACTGAAGCTTTCTTT. The encoded protein is CASSIGDRMNTEAFF.

Ten or more counts support this clonotype. The genes are TRBV3-1 and TRBJ2-1, with 11 bases that match TRBD2. This CDR3 has 17 residues. Germline-derived CDR1 and CDR2 are LGHDT and YNNKEL (reference sequence). J lost 3 bases, V lost 6 bases, and 10 bases had no gene match. CDR3 in amino acids: CASRGSGRANDYNEQFF. The CDR3 DNA sequence: TGTGCCAGCAGAGGTAGCGGGAGGGCCAACGACTACAATGAGCAGTTCTTC.

This chain connects TRBV28 to TRBJ2-2; TRBD1 agrees at 10 bases. The CDR3 is 15 amino acids. V lost 5 bases and J lost 7; bases outside the gene matches: 7. CDR1 is MDHEN, CDR2 SYDVKM, per germline. CDR3: CASSPTWTGGGELFF. DNA of the CDR3: TGTGCCAGCAGTCCCACTTGGACAGGGGGCGGGGAGCTGTTTTTT.

This chain uses TRBV12-5 with TRBJ2-1; 12 nucleotides agree with TRBD2. Germline CDR1 is LGHNT and CDR2 is FRNRAP. The CDR3 has 18 amino acids. Germline trimming cut 2 bases from V and 4 bases from J; bases unmatched to any gene: 9. The CDR3 protein is CASGLNPLAGGSYNEQFF. In nucleotides, the CDR3 is TGTGCTAGTGGTTTGAACCCCCTAGCGGGAGGGTCTTACAATGAGCAGTTCTTC.

This sequence joins TRBV12-3 or TRBV12-4 and TRBJ1-1; D perhaps matches TRBD1 (6 bases). V gave up 1 base and J gave up 10 bases, with 16 bases separating them. The CDR3 extends over 14 amino acids. The DNA for the CDR3 is TGTGCCAGCAGTTTAGTTCACAGGGACGTCGGAGCTTTCTTT. Protein sequence: CASSLVHRDVGAFF.

This clonotype was observed a handful of times. The V gene is TRBV15, the J gene TRBJ1-1; D possibly corresponds to TRBD1 (5 bases). V lost 1 base, J lost 4 bases, and 10 bases lay in between. The CDR3 sequence is 14 residues long. Germline-derived CDR1 and CDR2 are LNHNV and YYDKDF (reference sequence). This chain's CDR3 is CATSRAGGATEAFF. The CDR3 bases are TGTGCCACCAGCAGAGCCGGGGGTGCCACTGAAGCTTTCTTT.